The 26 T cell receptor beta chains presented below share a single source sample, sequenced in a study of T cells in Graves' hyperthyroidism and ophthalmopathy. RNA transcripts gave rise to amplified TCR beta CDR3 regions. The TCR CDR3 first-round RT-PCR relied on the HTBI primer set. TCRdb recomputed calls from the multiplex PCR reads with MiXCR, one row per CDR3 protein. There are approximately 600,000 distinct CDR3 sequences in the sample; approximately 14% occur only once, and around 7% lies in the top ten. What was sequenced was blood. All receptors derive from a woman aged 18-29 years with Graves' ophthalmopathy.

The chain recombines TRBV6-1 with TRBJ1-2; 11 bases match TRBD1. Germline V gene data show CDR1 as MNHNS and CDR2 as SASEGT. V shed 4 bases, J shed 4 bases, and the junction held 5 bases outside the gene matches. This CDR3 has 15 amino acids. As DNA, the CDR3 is TGTGCCAGCAGTGGGGGACAGGGGGGGGCCTATGGCTACACCTTC. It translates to CASSGGQGGAYGYTF.

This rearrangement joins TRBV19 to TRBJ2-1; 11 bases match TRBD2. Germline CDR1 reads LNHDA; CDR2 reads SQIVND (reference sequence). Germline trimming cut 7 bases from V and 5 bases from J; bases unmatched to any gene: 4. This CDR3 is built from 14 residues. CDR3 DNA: TGTGCCAGTACCCCGGGACTAGCGGACAATGAGCAGTTCTTC. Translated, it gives CASTPGLADNEQFF.

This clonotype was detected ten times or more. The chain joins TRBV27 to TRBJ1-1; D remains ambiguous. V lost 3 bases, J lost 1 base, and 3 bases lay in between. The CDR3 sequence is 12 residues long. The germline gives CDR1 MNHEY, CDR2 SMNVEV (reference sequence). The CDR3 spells CASSFWNTEAFF. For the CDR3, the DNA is TGTGCCAGCAGTTTTTGGAACACTGAAGCTTTCTTT.

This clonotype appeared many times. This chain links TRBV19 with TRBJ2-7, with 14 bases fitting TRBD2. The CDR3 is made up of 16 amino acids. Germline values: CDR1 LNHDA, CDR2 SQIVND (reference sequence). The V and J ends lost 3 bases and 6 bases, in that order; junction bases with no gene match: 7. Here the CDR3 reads CASSIGTSGGLAEQYF. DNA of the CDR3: TGTGCCAGTAGTATCGGGACTAGCGGGGGACTAGCCGAGCAGTACTTC.

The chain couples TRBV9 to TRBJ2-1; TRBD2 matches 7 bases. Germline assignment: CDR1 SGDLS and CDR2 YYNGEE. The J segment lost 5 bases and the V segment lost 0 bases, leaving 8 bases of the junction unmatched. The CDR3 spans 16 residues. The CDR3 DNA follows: TGTGCCAGCAGCGTAGGGGCTAGCGGATTACACAATGAGCAGTTCTTC. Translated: CASSVGASGLHNEQFF. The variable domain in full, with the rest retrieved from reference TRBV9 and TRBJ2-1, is DSGVTQTPKHLITATGQRVTLRCSPRSGDLSVYWYQQSLDQGLQFLIQYYNGEERAKGNILERFSAQQFPDLHSELNLSSLELGDSALYFCASSVGASGLHNEQFFGPGTRLTVL.

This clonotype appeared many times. Written as DNA, the CDR3 is TGTGCCAGCAGTCCATGGGACAGGGAGTACACCGGGGAGCTGTTTTTT. The encoded protein is CASSPWDREYTGELFF. The chain employs TRBV27 and TRBJ2-2; 9 bases fit TRBD1. Germline-derived CDR1 and CDR2 are MNHEY and SMNVEV (reference sequence). V lost 5 bases, J lost 3 bases, and 7 bases stayed unmatched. The CDR3 runs to 16 residues.

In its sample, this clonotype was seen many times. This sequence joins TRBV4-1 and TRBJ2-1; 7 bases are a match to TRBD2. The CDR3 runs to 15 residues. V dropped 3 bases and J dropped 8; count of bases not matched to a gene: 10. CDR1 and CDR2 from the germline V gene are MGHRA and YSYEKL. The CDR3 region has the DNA TGCGCCAGCAGCCACCCTAGCGCCCGGGGGGATGAGCAGTTCTTC. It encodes CASSHPSARGDEQFF.

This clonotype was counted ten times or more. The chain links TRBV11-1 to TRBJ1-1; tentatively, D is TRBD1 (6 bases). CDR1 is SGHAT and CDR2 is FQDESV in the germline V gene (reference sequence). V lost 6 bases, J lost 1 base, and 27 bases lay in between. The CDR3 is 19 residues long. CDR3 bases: TGTGCCAGCAGTGCACTTTCTTTTACCGGAACAGGGACGAACACTGAAGCTTTCTTT. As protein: CASSALSFTGTGTNTEAFF.

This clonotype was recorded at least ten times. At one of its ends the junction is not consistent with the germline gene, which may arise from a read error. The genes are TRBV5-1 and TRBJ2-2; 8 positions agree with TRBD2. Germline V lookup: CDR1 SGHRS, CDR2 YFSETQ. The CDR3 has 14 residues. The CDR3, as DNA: TGCGCCAGCAGTTTGGGACTAGACACCGGGGAGCTGTTTTTT. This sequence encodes CASSLGLDTGELFF.

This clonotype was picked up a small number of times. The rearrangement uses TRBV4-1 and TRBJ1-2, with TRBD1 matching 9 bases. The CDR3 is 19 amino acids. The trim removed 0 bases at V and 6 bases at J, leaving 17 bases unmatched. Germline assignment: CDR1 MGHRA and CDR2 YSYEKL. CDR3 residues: CASSQDVFRDRARANGYTF. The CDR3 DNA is TGCGCCAGCAGCCAAGATGTATTCCGGGACAGGGCTCGAGCTAATGGCTACACCTTC.

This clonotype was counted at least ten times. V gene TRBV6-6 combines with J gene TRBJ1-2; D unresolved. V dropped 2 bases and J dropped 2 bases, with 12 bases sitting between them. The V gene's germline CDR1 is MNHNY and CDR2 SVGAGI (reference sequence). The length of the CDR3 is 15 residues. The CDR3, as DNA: TGTGCCAGCAGTTACCGACGAAAGGAAAACTATGGCTACACCTTC. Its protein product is CASSYRRKENYGYTF.

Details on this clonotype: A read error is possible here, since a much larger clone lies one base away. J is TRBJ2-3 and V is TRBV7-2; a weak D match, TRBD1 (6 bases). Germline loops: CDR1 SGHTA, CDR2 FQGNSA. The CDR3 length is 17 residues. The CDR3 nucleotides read TGTGCCAGCAGCCGAAAGGGACAACTTTCAACCACAGGTACGCAGTATTTT. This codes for CASSRKGQLSTTGTQYF.

In DNA, the CDR3 is TGTGCCAGCAGCCAACTGTCGAGGGGCTATGGCTACACCTTC. Translated, it gives CASSQLSRGYGYTF. The V gene is TRBV14, the J gene TRBJ1-2; D may be TRBD1 (5 bases). Germline CDR1 and CDR2: SGHDN and FVKESK. V dropped 2 bases and J dropped 4 bases, with 11 bases sitting between them. The CDR3 is 14 residues long.

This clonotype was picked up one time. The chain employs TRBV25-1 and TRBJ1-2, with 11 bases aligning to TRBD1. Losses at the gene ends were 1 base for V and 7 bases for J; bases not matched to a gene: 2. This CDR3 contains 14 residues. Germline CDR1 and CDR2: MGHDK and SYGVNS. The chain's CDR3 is CASSEWGQGVGYTF. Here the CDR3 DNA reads TGTGCCAGCAGTGAATGGGGACAGGGGGTTGGCTACACCTTC.

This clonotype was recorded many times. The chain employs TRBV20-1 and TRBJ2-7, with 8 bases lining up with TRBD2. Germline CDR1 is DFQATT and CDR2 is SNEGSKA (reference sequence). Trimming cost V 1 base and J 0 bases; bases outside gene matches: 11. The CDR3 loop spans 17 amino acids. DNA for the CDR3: TGCAGTGCTAGAGTCCCAGCGGGAGCCCTTAGCTCCTACGAGCAGTACTTC. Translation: CSARVPAGALSSYEQYF.

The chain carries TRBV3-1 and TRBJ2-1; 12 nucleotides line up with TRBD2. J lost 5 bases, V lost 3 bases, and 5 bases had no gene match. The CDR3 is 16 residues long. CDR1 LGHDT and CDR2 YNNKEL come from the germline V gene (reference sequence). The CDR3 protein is CASSQGLAGGHNEQFF. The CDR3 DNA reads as TGTGCCAGCAGCCAGGGACTAGCGGGCGGCCACAATGAGCAGTTCTTC.

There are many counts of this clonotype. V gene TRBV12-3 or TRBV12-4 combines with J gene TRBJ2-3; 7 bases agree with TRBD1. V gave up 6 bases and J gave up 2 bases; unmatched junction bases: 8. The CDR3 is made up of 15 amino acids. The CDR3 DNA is TGTGCCAGCAGCCTAGGGGGCGTGAACACAGATACGCAGTATTTT. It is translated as CASSLGGVNTDTQYF.

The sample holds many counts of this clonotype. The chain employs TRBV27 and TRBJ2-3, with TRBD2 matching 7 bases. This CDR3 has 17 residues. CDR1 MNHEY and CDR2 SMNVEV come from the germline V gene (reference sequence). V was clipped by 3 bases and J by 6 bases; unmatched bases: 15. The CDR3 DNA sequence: TGTGCCAGCAGTTTTAGGGCGGGAGCCCTATCCGGGGATACGCAGTATTTT. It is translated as CASSFRAGALSGDTQYF.

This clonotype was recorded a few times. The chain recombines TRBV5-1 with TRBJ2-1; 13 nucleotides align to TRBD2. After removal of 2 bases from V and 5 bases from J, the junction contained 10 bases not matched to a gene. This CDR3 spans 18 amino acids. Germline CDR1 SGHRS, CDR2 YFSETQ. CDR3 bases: TGCGCCAGCAGCTTTGAGCCCGGGACTAGCGGGAACCACAATGAGCAGTTCTTC. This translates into CASSFEPGTSGNHNEQFF. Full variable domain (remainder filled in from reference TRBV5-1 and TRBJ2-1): KAGVTQTPRYLIKTRGQQVTLSCSPISGHRSVSWYQQTPGQGLQFLFEYFSETQRNKGNFPGRFSGRQFSNSRSEMNVSTLELGDSALYLCASSFEPGTSGNHNEQFFGPGTRLTVL.

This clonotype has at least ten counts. CDR3 loop: CASRRSGRARAYNEQFF. The CDR3 coding sequence is TGTGCCAGCAGAAGAAGCGGGAGGGCCAGGGCCTACAATGAGCAGTTCTTC. The V call is TRBV3-1, the J call TRBJ2-1, with 10 bases identical to TRBD2. Trimming at V came to 6 bases and at J to 2 bases, leaving 10 bases not matched to a gene. From germline, CDR1 is LGHDT and CDR2 YNNKEL (reference sequence). This CDR3 has 17 amino acids.

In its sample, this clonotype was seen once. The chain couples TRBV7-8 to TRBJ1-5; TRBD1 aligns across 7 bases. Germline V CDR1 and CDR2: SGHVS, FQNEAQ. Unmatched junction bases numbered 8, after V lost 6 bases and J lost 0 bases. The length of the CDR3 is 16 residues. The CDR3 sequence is CASRPWTGYSNQPQHF. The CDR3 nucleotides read TGTGCCAGCAGGCCATGGACAGGTTATAGCAATCAGCCCCAGCATTTT.

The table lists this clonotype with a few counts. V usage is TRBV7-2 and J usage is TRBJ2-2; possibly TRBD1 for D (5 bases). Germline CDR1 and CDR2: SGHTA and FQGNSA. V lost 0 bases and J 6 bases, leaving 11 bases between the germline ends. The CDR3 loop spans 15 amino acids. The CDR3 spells CASSLAQGLAGELFF. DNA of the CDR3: TGTGCCAGCAGCTTAGCGCAGGGTTTGGCCGGGGAGCTGTTTTTT.

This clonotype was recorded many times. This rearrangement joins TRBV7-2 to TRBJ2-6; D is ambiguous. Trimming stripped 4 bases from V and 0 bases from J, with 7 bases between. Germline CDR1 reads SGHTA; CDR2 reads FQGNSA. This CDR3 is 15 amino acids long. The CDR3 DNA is TGTGCCAGCAGCTCGCCTAGCTCTGGGGCCAACGTCCTGACTTTC. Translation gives CASSSPSSGANVLTF.

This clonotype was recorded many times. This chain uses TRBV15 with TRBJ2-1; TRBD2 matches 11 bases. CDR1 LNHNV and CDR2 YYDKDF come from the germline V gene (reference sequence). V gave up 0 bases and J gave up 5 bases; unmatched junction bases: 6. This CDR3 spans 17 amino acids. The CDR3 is CATSRDVILAGDNEQFF. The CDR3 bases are TGTGCCACCAGCAGAGATGTTATACTAGCGGGAGACAATGAGCAGTTCTTC.

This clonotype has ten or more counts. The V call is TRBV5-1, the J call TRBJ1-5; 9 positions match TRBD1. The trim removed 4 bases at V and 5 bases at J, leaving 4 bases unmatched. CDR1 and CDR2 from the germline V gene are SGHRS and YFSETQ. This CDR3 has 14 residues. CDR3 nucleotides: TGCGCCAGCAGCGACACAGGGGGCCATCAGCCCCAGCATTTT. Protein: CASSDTGGHQPQHF.

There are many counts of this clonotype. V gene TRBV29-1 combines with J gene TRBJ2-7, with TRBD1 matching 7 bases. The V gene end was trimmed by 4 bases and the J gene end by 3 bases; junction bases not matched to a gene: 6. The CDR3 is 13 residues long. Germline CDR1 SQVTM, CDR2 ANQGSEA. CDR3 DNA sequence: TGCAGCGTTGCTGAGGGGGCAGGCTACGAGCAGTACTTC. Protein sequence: CSVAEGAGYEQYF.